This is a list of T cell receptor beta chains from one sample in a study of blood T cell repertoires in COVID-19. Sequencing used immunoSEQ multiplex PCR; TCRdb keeps in-frame clones, though not all of them. The table records over 60,000 clones, approximately 91% of them present only once. Material: peripheral blood. The origin of the receptors is a man aged 65-85 years with active or convalescent COVID-19. Both conserved end residues are part of each CDR3. The D gene is left open where the match is weak. For some rows the clone size is stated as once, few or many, or as a class when expanded; others skip it.

v_gene: TRBV9
abundance: -
d_gene: TRBD1
j_gene: TRBJ2-2
CDR3nt: TGTGCCAGCAGCTCATCGAGAGACAGGGTTAACACCGGGGAGCTGTTTTTT
CDR3aa: CASSSSRDRVNTGELFF

v_gene: TRBV11-2
abundance: -
d_gene: TRBD2
j_gene: TRBJ2-7
CDR3nt: TGTGCCAGCAGCTCGAGGACTAGCGGGGGTTACGAGCAGTACTTC
CDR3aa: CASSSRTSGGYEQYF

v_gene: TRBV5-4
abundance: -
d_gene: -
j_gene: TRBJ1-1
CDR3nt: TGTGCCAGCAGCCGAGGACAGCCGAACACTGAAGCTTTCTTT
CDR3aa: CASSRGQPNTEAFF

v_gene: TRBV18
abundance: once
d_gene: -
j_gene: TRBJ1-5
CDR3nt: TGTGCCAGCTCACCCGGGGTGATCAGCAATCAGCCCCAGCATTTT
CDR3aa: CASSPGVISNQPQHF

v_gene: TRBV5-1
abundance: -
d_gene: -
j_gene: TRBJ2-2
CDR3nt: TGCGCCAGCAGCCCAGGACACAAGAACACCGGGGAGCTGTTTTTT
CDR3aa: CASSPGHKNTGELFF

v_gene: TRBV11-3
abundance: -
d_gene: -
j_gene: TRBJ2-3
CDR3nt: TGTGCCAGCAGCTACCAGGGGAAAGACACAGATACGCAGTATTTT
CDR3aa: CASSYQGKDTDTQYF

v_gene: TRBV25-1
abundance: -
d_gene: -
j_gene: TRBJ1-2
CDR3nt: TGTGCCAGCAGTGAACGGTCATTGTACACCTTC
CDR3aa: CASSERSLYTF

v_gene: TRBV7-6
abundance: -
d_gene: -
j_gene: TRBJ2-2
CDR3nt: TGTGCCAGCAGGTCCTGGCAGGGGAGGGCCGGGGAGCTGTTTTTT
CDR3aa: CASRSWQGRAGELFF

v_gene: TRBV9
abundance: -
d_gene: -
j_gene: TRBJ1-3
CDR3nt: TGTGCCAGCACGAGAGACTTCTCTGGAAACACCATATATTTT
CDR3aa: CASTRDFSGNTIYF

v_gene: TRBV19
abundance: -
d_gene: TRBD1
j_gene: TRBJ1-5
CDR3nt: TGTGCCAGTAGTCCGTTGACAGGGAATAGCAATCAGCCCCAGCATTTT
CDR3aa: CASSPLTGNSNQPQHF

v_gene: TRBV13
abundance: once
d_gene: TRBD1
j_gene: TRBJ1-1
CDR3nt: TGTGCCAGCAGCTACCGGGACAGGGGGCCGGGTACTGAAGCTTTCTTT
CDR3aa: CASSYRDRGPGTEAFF

v_gene: TRBV18
abundance: -
d_gene: TRBD1
j_gene: TRBJ2-5
CDR3nt: TGTGCCAGCTCACCGGGACAGCAAGAGACCCAGTACTTC
CDR3aa: CASSPGQQETQYF

v_gene: TRBV7-9
abundance: once
d_gene: -
j_gene: TRBJ1-2
CDR3nt: TGTGCCAGCAGCCCTAGCGGCCCTAAGATTTATGGCTACACCTTC
CDR3aa: CASSPSGPKIYGYTF

v_gene: TRBV6-5
abundance: -
d_gene: TRBD1
j_gene: TRBJ1-5
CDR3nt: TGTGCCAGCAGCCCCGACAGGGGGAAAAATCAGCCCCAGCATTTT
CDR3aa: CASSPDRGKNQPQHF

v_gene: TRBV5-5
abundance: -
d_gene: -
j_gene: TRBJ2-2
CDR3nt: TGTGCCAGCAGCTTGACAGTTCTCGGGGAGCTGTTTTTT
CDR3aa: CASSLTVLGELFF

v_gene: TRBV5-1
abundance: -
d_gene: TRBD1
j_gene: TRBJ2-1
CDR3nt: TGCGCCAGCAATCCTACAGGGGGCACGACCCAGTTCTTC
CDR3aa: CASNPTGGTTQFF

v_gene: TRBV5-5
abundance: -
d_gene: -
j_gene: TRBJ1-1
CDR3nt: TGTGCCAGCAGCTTGGGTCCGCGGGCCACTGAAGCTTTCTTT
CDR3aa: CASSLGPRATEAFF

v_gene: TRBV7-9
abundance: -
d_gene: -
j_gene: TRBJ2-1
CDR3nt: TGTGCCAGCAGCTCATCCCCCCACCAAAGGGGGAAAGTAGACAATGAGCAGTTCTTC
CDR3aa: CASSSSPHQRGKVDNEQFF

v_gene: TRBV28
abundance: -
d_gene: -
j_gene: TRBJ2-5
CDR3nt: TGTGCCAGCAGTTTGGGCAGGGCAGAGACCCAGTACTTC
CDR3aa: CASSLGRAETQYF

v_gene: TRBV18
abundance: -
d_gene: TRBD1
j_gene: TRBJ2-3
CDR3nt: TGTGCCAGCTCACCAAGGACAGGGCCCCACCCAGATACGCAGTATTTT
CDR3aa: CASSPRTGPHPDTQYF

v_gene: TRBV29-1
abundance: -
d_gene: -
j_gene: TRBJ2-3
CDR3nt: TGCAGCGTTGAAGCGTATACGCAGTATTTT
CDR3aa: CSVEAYTQYF

v_gene: TRBV27
abundance: -
d_gene: TRBD1
j_gene: TRBJ1-1
CDR3nt: TGTGCCAGCAGTCAGCGATGGGGACAGGGGAACACTGAAGCTTTCTTT
CDR3aa: CASSQRWGQGNTEAFF

v_gene: TRBV5-4
abundance: -
d_gene: TRBD2
j_gene: TRBJ2-7
CDR3nt: TGTGCCAGCAGCCCCGGGGGAGGGCAGGTTACTTACGAGCAGTACTTC
CDR3aa: CASSPGGGQVTYEQYF

v_gene: TRBV10-3
abundance: once
d_gene: -
j_gene: TRBJ2-7
CDR3nt: TGTGCCATCAGTGAGTTTGGGGGGAGTGCGCGCTACGAGCAGTACTTC
CDR3aa: CAISEFGGSARYEQYF

v_gene: TRBV6-5
abundance: -
d_gene: TRBD1
j_gene: TRBJ1-2
CDR3nt: TGTGCCAGCACCCGGGGCAGGGGGGACGGCTACACCTTC
CDR3aa: CASTRGRGDGYTF

v_gene: TRBV6-5
abundance: -
d_gene: TRBD2
j_gene: TRBJ2-2
CDR3nt: TGTGCCAGCAGTTACCTAGCGGGAGGAGGCACCGGGGAGCTGTTTTTT
CDR3aa: CASSYLAGGGTGELFF

v_gene: TRBV6-5
abundance: -
d_gene: -
j_gene: TRBJ1-1
CDR3nt: TGTGCCAGCAGTTACAGGGGGAACACTGAAGCTTTCTTT
CDR3aa: CASSYRGNTEAFF

v_gene: TRBV7-8
abundance: -
d_gene: -
j_gene: TRBJ2-5
CDR3nt: TGTGCCAGCAGCTTAGCAATAGAGGCATCTACCCAGTACTTC
CDR3aa: CASSLAIEASTQYF

v_gene: TRBV28
abundance: -
d_gene: -
j_gene: TRBJ1-1
CDR3nt: TGTGCCAGCAGTGAGACAGGTCGGAACACTGAAGCTTTCTTT
CDR3aa: CASSETGRNTEAFF

v_gene: TRBV6-5
abundance: once
d_gene: -
j_gene: TRBJ2-7
CDR3nt: TGTGCCAGCAGTTTCAACAGGGCTGCCTACGAGCAGTACTTC
CDR3aa: CASSFNRAAYEQYF

v_gene: TRBV6-1
abundance: -
d_gene: -
j_gene: TRBJ1-2
CDR3nt: TGTGCCAGCAGTGACAGGGGCCCCTATGGCTACACCTTC
CDR3aa: CASSDRGPYGYTF

v_gene: TRBV7-8
abundance: few
d_gene: -
j_gene: TRBJ1-1
CDR3nt: TGTGCCAGCAGTCCTGACACTGAAGCTTTCTTT
CDR3aa: CASSPDTEAFF

v_gene: TRBV5-1
abundance: -
d_gene: TRBD2
j_gene: TRBJ2-1
CDR3nt: TGCGCCAGCAGCAAAGGACTAGCGGGACACAATGAGCAGTTCTTC
CDR3aa: CASSKGLAGHNEQFF

v_gene: TRBV29-1
abundance: few
d_gene: -
j_gene: TRBJ1-3
CDR3nt: TGCAGCGTTGTGTCCGACGGAGACTCTGGAAACACCATATATTTT
CDR3aa: CSVVSDGDSGNTIYF

v_gene: TRBV7-3
abundance: -
d_gene: TRBD2
j_gene: TRBJ2-1
CDR3nt: TGTGCCAGCAGCCCTAGACTAGCGGTCTACAATGAGCAGTTCTTC
CDR3aa: CASSPRLAVYNEQFF

v_gene: TRBV29-1
abundance: -
d_gene: TRBD2
j_gene: TRBJ2-7
CDR3nt: TGCAGCGTTTCGCGGGAGGCGGACTACGAGCAGTACTTC
CDR3aa: CSVSREADYEQYF

v_gene: TRBV7-2
abundance: -
d_gene: -
j_gene: TRBJ1-1
CDR3nt: TGTGCCAGCAGCTTGAACATGGCAGCTAGTGAAGCTTTCTTT
CDR3aa: CASSLNMAASEAFF

v_gene: TRBV30
abundance: -
d_gene: -
j_gene: TRBJ1-1
CDR3nt: TGTGCCTGGAGTTCCCATCAGGGGTCTGAAGCTTTCTTT
CDR3aa: CAWSSHQGSEAFF

v_gene: TRBV28
abundance: -
d_gene: TRBD1
j_gene: TRBJ1-1
CDR3nt: TGTGCCAGCAGTTTGCGGGCAGGGGGCCTGAACACTGAAGCTTTCTTT
CDR3aa: CASSLRAGGLNTEAFF

v_gene: TRBV19
abundance: -
d_gene: TRBD1
j_gene: TRBJ1-2
CDR3nt: TGTGCCAGTAGTCCCTTGACAGGGGGCTCGGTTAACTATGGCTACACCTTC
CDR3aa: CASSPLTGGSVNYGYTF

v_gene: TRBV30
abundance: once
d_gene: TRBD1
j_gene: TRBJ2-7
CDR3nt: TGTGCCTGGAGTCGGAACCGGGACAGGAGCTCCTACGAGCAGTACTTC
CDR3aa: CAWSRNRDRSSYEQYF

v_gene: TRBV6-6
abundance: -
d_gene: -
j_gene: TRBJ1-2
CDR3nt: TGTGCCAGCAGTTACACACGCAACTATGGCTACACCTTC
CDR3aa: CASSYTRNYGYTF

v_gene: TRBV5-1
abundance: few
d_gene: -
j_gene: TRBJ1-3
CDR3nt: TGCGCCAGCAGCTTGGAAGCCTCTGGAAACACCATATATTTT
CDR3aa: CASSLEASGNTIYF

v_gene: TRBV27
abundance: -
d_gene: TRBD1
j_gene: TRBJ1-2
CDR3nt: TGTGCCAGCAGCCTCTCCCGGGACAGCTATGGCTACACCTTC
CDR3aa: CASSLSRDSYGYTF

v_gene: TRBV7-2
abundance: -
d_gene: TRBD1
j_gene: TRBJ2-7
CDR3nt: TGTGCCAGCAGCTTGTCGGGGACAGCGACCTACGAGCAGTACTTC
CDR3aa: CASSLSGTATYEQYF

v_gene: TRBV6-2/TRBV6-3
abundance: -
d_gene: -
j_gene: TRBJ2-7
CDR3nt: TGTGCCAGCAGTTACGGTCAGGGATCTCACGAGCAGTACTTC
CDR3aa: CASSYGQGSHEQYF

v_gene: TRBV7-7
abundance: -
d_gene: TRBD2
j_gene: TRBJ2-1
CDR3nt: TGTGCCAGCAGCTTAGAGGCGGGAGGGCACAATGAGCAGTTCTTC
CDR3aa: CASSLEAGGHNEQFF